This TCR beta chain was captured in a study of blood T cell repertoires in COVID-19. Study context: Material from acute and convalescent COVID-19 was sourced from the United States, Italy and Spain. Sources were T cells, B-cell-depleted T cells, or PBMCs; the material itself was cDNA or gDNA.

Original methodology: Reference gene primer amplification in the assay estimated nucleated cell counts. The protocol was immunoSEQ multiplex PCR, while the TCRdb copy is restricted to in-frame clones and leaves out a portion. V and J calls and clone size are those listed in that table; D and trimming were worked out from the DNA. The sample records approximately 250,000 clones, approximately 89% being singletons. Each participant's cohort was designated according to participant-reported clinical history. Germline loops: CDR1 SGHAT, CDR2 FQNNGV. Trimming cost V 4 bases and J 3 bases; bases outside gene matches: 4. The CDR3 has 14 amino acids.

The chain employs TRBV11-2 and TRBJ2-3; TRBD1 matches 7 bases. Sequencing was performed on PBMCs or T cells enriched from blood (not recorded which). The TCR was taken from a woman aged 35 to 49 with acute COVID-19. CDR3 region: CASSSGQPTDTQYF. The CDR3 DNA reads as TGTGCCAGCAGCTCGGGACAGCCAACAGATACGCAGTATTTT.